This T cell receptor (beta chain) was captured by sequencing in a study of blood T cell repertoires in COVID-19 (dated by TCRdb to 2018 to 2021). With regard to the full study: Samples covering the acute and convalescent phases of COVID-19 were provided by collaborators in the United States, Italy and Spain. The samples were drawn from the first 160 participants of the ongoing ImmuneRACE study and from over a thousand subjects provided by 6 global collaborators. Deeply sampled blood TCRbeta repertoires from subjects exposed to, actively infected with, or recovered from COVID-19 were included in the dataset. Nearly every sample came with metadata listing a de-identified subject ID, COVID-19 status, age in years and sex. A freely available public database, intended as a resource for researchers studying the immune response to SARS-CoV-2, is where the repertoires were released. The prospective study material was composed of cDNA or gDNA derived from T cells, B-cell-depleted T cells, or PBMCs. Where available, HLA class I and class II types were taken from metadata supplied by the sample provider and were not determined by assay-based typing. General findings and caveats noted by the study authors: Clinical and demographic metadata were provided uncurated, with the amount varying by source and participant.

V is reduced by 6 bases and J by 4 bases, leaving a spacing of 16 bases between them. The CDR3 contains 15 residues, cysteine and phenylalanine counted. Just CDR3 DNA is preserved here, 45 bases in frame from base 1. The germline V gene encodes CDR1 ENHRY and CDR2 SYGVKD. Whole blood was collected in K2EDTA tubes by collaborating institutions according to the institutions' own protocols. Collaborator samples were shipped for TCRbeta analysis as frozen whole blood, isolated PBMCs, or DNA extracted from either sample type. Concerning this clone itself: This receptor's antigen is unknown. Within one base of it there is no much larger clone, and no base qualities were kept.

TCRbeta CDR3 regions were amplified from genomic DNA using the immunoSEQ Assay, a bias-controlled multiplex PCR. Regarding the original processing steps: Within the assay, amplification of reference gene primers was used to estimate how many nucleated cells each sample contained. Sequence reads were collapsed and filtered to measure the absolute abundance of every unique TCRbeta CDR3 rearrangement. For each sample, productive Simpson clonality was calculated as the square root of Simpson's diversity index across productive rearrangements. TCRdb carries this immuneACCESS record with in-frame sequences only. Its versions omit some clonotypes, under half of them owing to an unresolved V gene in the studies checked, with the rest unexplained. The V and J calls and clone size come from that table; D and trimming were worked out from the DNA. The sample yields about 410,000 clones; 86% were counted once. The top ten clones comprise approximately 1.5% of the sample.

Input material: peripheral blood. The source is a woman aged 25 to 39 with active or convalescent COVID-19. The chain links TRBV10-3 with TRBJ2-1; a tentative D match to TRBD2 spans 5 bases. The bases are TGTGCCATCAGGGATCCAAGGAGGCGATACAATGAGCAGTTCTTC. The resulting protein is CAIRDPRRRYNEQFF.